This paragraph reports one T cell receptor beta chain. The CDR3 consists of 15 residues. V shed 0 bases, J shed 4 bases, and the junction held 2 bases outside the gene matches. Germline CDR1 and CDR2: SGDLS and YYNGEE. This record belongs to a study of T cell changes during pregnancy in multiple sclerosis. Libraries were prepared by immunoSEQ multiplex PCR; TCRdb keeps only in-frame clonotypes and omits some of them. Here the sample spans around 47,000 clones, approximately 96% being singletons. The J gene is TRBJ2-3, the V gene TRBV9; TRBD2 matches 10 bases. The sample here was peripheral blood, taken in the second trimester of pregnancy. The origin of this receptor is a female donor with multiple sclerosis, enrolled in a pregnancy study. The CDR3 here is CASSVVLAGADTQYF. The CDR3 bases are TGTGCCAGCAGCGTAGTTCTAGCGGGAGCAGATACGCAGTATTTT.